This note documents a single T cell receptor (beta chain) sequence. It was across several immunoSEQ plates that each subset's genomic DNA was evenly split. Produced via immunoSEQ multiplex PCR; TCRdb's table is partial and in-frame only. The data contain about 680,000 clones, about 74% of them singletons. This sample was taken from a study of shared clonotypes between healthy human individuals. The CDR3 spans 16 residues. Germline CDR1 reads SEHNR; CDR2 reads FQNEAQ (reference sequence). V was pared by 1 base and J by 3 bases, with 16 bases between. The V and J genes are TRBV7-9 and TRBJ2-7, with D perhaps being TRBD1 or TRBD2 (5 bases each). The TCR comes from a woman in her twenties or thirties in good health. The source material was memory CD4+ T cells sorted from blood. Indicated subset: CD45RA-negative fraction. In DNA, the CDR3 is TGTGCCAGCAGCTTAGGGGGCGGGTCCGAGATCTACGAGCAGTACTTC. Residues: CASSLGGGSEIYEQYF.